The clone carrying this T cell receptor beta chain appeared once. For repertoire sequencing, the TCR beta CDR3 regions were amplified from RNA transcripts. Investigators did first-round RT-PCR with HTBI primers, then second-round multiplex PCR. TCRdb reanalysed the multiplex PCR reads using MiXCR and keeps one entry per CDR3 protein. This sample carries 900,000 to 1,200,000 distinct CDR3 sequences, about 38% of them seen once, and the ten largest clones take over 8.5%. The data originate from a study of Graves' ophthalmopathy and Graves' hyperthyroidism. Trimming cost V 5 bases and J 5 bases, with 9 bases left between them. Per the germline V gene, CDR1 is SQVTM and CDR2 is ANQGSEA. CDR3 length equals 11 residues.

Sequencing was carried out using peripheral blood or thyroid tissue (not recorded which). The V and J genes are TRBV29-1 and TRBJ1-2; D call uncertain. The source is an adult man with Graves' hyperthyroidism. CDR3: CSVRAGYGYTF. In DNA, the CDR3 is TGCAGCGTTAGGGCTGGTTATGGCTACACCTTC.